This is a list of T cell receptor beta chains from one sample in a study of response to subunit inactivated influenza vaccine. TCRdb reprocessed the RT-PCR reads with MiXCR, giving one entry per CDR3 protein. The sample lists 500,000 or so distinct CDR3 sequences; about 15% were seen once. This sample comprised CD4+ T cells sorted from PBMCs, obtained around 25 months after vaccination. These receptors all come from a man aged 45 to 70 who received an inactivated influenza vaccine. The CDR3 runs from the conserved cysteine through the conserved F or W. The D gene is left open where the match is weak. For some rows the clone size is stated as once, few or many, or as a class when expanded; others skip it.

j_gene | len | v_gene | d_gene | abundance | CDR3nt | CDR3aa
TRBJ2-5 | 14 | TRBV25-1 | TRBD1 | few | TGTGCCAGCAGAGGGACAGGGGGCGAGAAGACCCAGTACTTC | CASRGTGGEKTQYF
TRBJ2-1 | 14 | TRBV9 | TRBD2 | NA | TGTGCCAGCGGAGCGGGAGGGTCCTACAATGAGCAGTTCTTC | CASGAGGSYNEQFF
TRBJ2-7 | 14 | TRBV5-1 | TRBD2 | few | TGCGCCAGCGCCGGGACTAGCGGACAATACGAGCAGTACTTC | CASAGTSGQYEQYF
TRBJ1-6 | 14 | TRBV4-1 | NA | NA | TGCGCCAGCAGCCAAGCAGGGGCGGGTTCACCCCTCCACTTT | CASSQAGAGSPLHF
TRBJ2-6 | 17 | TRBV5-5 | TRBD1 | few | TGTGCCAGCGGGGACAGGGGGAGGAGGTCTGGGGCCAACGTCCTGACTTTC | CASGDRGRRSGANVLTF
TRBJ1-2 | 14 | TRBV12-3/TRBV12-4 | NA | NA | TGTGCCAGCAGTCCTCGGGGGGGGCAGGCCGGCTACACCTTC | CASSPRGGQAGYTF
TRBJ2-2 | 17 | TRBV9 | TRBD2 | NA | TGTGCCAGCAGCGTATCCGCGGGAGGGCCGAGGACCGGGGAGCTGTTTTTT | CASSVSAGGPRTGELFF
TRBJ1-5 | 14 | TRBV6-5 | NA | few | TGTGCCAGCGTTCCTTTCCAGGAGGATCAGCCCCAGCATTTT | CASVPFQEDQPQHF
TRBJ2-5 | 16 | TRBV5-1 | TRBD2 | few | TGCGCCAGCAGCAGGACTAGCGGGGGGGCGTTTGAGACCCAGTACTTC | CASSRTSGGAFETQYF
TRBJ1-4 | 17 | TRBV7-9 | TRBD1 | NA | TGTGCCAGCACCCAAAAGAGCGACAGGGGAAGTAATGAAAAACTGTTTTTT | CASTQKSDRGSNEKLFF
TRBJ2-1 | 13 | TRBV19 | NA | NA | TGTGCCAGTAGTATACGGCAGCTCAATGAGCAGTTCTTC | CASSIRQLNEQFF
TRBJ2-1 | 14 | TRBV20-1 | TRBD2 | NA | TGCAGTGCTAGAGTAACTAGCGGGAGACGGGAGCAGTTCTTC | CSARVTSGRREQFF
TRBJ2-1 | 18 | TRBV5-5 | TRBD2 | few | TGTGCCAGCAGCTTGGGACTAGCGGCCACGAGCTCCTACAATGAGCAGTTCTTC | CASSLGLAATSSYNEQFF
TRBJ2-1 | 16 | TRBV7-2 | TRBD2 | many | TGTGCCAGCAGCTTATTATCACTAGCGGGGGGGCGAGAGCAGTTCTTC | CASSLLSLAGGREQFF
TRBJ1-6 | 14 | TRBV10-3 | TRBD1 | NA | TGTGCCATCAGTCGACAGGGGGTAAATTCACCCCTCCACTTT | CAISRQGVNSPLHF
TRBJ2-2 | 16 | TRBV12-3/TRBV12-4 | NA | NA | TGTGCCAGCAGTTTAGCGCCCAGGTCGAACACCGGGGAGCTGTTTTTT | CASSLAPRSNTGELFF
TRBJ2-5 | 13 | TRBV18 | NA | NA | TGTGCCAGCTCAAGAGGGAAACAAGAGACCCAGTACTTC | CASSRGKQETQYF
TRBJ2-6 | 15 | TRBV30 | NA | NA | TGTGCCTGGAGTACGACTCGCTCTGGGGCCAACGTCCTGACTTTC | CAWSTTRSGANVLTF
TRBJ2-3 | 14 | TRBV7-7 | NA | NA | TGTGCCAGCAGCTTATCCAGCAGCACAGATACGCAGTATTTT | CASSLSSSTDTQYF
TRBJ2-1 | 13 | TRBV24-1 | NA | NA | TGTGCCACCACTGATACAGGGTACAATGAGCAGTTCTTC | CATTDTGYNEQFF
TRBJ2-1 | 11 | TRBV12-3/TRBV12-4 | NA | NA | TGTGCCAGCAGTTTAGGAGACATCCAATTCTTC | CASSLGDIQFF
TRBJ2-1 | 15 | TRBV24-1 | TRBD1 | NA | TGTGCCACCAGTGGTGCCGGGACAGGGGATAATGAGCAGTTCTTC | CATSGAGTGDNEQFF
TRBJ2-5 | 16 | TRBV7-8 | TRBD2 | NA | TGTGCCAGCAGCTTAGGCTCGGGGGGGCCGTGGGAGACCCAGTACTTC | CASSLGSGGPWETQYF
TRBJ1-4 | 17 | TRBV5-1 | NA | NA | TGCGCCAGCAGCTTGGGACGTGGAGGGGTCGCTAATGAAAAACTGTTTTTT | CASSLGRGGVANEKLFF
TRBJ1-2 | 13 | TRBV20-1 | TRBD1 | few | TGCAGTGCTACCGGACAGGGGAACTATGGCTACACCTTC | CSATGQGNYGYTF
TRBJ2-2 | 16 | TRBV30 | TRBD2 | NA | TGTGCCTGGAGTGTAGGCGGGAGAACGAACACCGGGGAGCTGTTTTTT | CAWSVGGRTNTGELFF
TRBJ2-1 | 14 | TRBV20-1 | NA | few | TGCAGTGCTAGAGATCTCTCCAGCGGGCGGAAGCAGTTCTTC | CSARDLSSGRKQFF
TRBJ1-1 | 12 | TRBV7-2 | NA | few | TGTGCCAGCAGGTTGATGGGGACTGAAGCTTTCTTT | CASRLMGTEAFF
TRBJ2-7 | 13 | TRBV5-1 | NA | NA | TGCGCCAGCAGCTTGGTTTCCCTGGACGAGCAGTACTTC | CASSLVSLDEQYF
TRBJ2-1 | 16 | TRBV20-1 | TRBD2 | few | TGCAGTGCTGTGGTATTAGCGGGAGTTTCGGGGAATGAGCAGTTCTTC | CSAVVLAGVSGNEQFF
TRBJ1-4 | 15 | TRBV25-1 | NA | NA | TGTGCCAGCAGTGACTCCGGCAGGGTGCAGGAAAAACTGTTTTTT | CASSDSGRVQEKLFF
TRBJ2-2 | 20 | TRBV7-8 | TRBD2 | NA | TGTGCCAGCAGCTTAGTACCCCCGGTTGGGCTAGCGGGAGGCACCGGGGAGCTGTTTTTT | CASSLVPPVGLAGGTGELFF
TRBJ2-3 | 11 | TRBV10-3 | NA | NA | TGTGCCATCAGTGACGCAGATACGCAGTATTTT | CAISDADTQYF
TRBJ2-1 | 14 | TRBV20-1 | TRBD2 | many | TGCAGTGCTAGGCGGACTAGCGGGAGGAACGAGCAGTTCTTC | CSARRTSGRNEQFF
TRBJ1-5 | 15 | TRBV12-3/TRBV12-4 | TRBD1 | NA | TGTGCCAGCAGTTTTAGGGACAGGGGGTATCAGCCCCAGCATTTT | CASSFRDRGYQPQHF
TRBJ1-2 | 15 | TRBV7-9 | NA | few | TGTGCCAGCAGCTTAAGGGAAGGGGCTCTCTATGGCTACACCTTC | CASSLREGALYGYTF
TRBJ2-5 | 15 | TRBV27 | NA | many | TGTGCCAGCAGTTTATTTGGTGGACAGACAGAGACCCAGTACTTC | CASSLFGGQTETQYF
TRBJ2-3 | 18 | TRBV6-5 | TRBD2 | NA | TGTGCCAGCAGTTACCCGTCTACTAGCGGGAGTCGGGCAGATACGCAGTATTTT | CASSYPSTSGSRADTQYF
TRBJ2-7 | 14 | TRBV6-2/TRBV6-3 | NA | few | TGTGCCAGCAGTTACTCCCGGGACAACTACGAGCAGTACTTC | CASSYSRDNYEQYF
TRBJ2-1 | 15 | TRBV7-8 | TRBD2 | few | TGTGCCAGCAGCTTATTCGCTAGCGGGGGCTATGAGCAGTTCTTC | CASSLFASGGYEQFF
TRBJ2-3 | 19 | TRBV7-8 | NA | few | TGTGCCAGCAGCCAGCGTTTTGGGGGGGGGCTGCCTAGCACAGATACGCAGTATTTT | CASSQRFGGGLPSTDTQYF
TRBJ1-2 | 13 | TRBV13 | TRBD1 | few | TGTGCCAGCAGCCGGGGACAGGGGGATGGCTACACCTTC | CASSRGQGDGYTF
TRBJ1-2 | 14 | TRBV10-3 | NA | few | TGTGCCATCACTCCAGGCCCTGGGGACTATGGCTACACCTTC | CAITPGPGDYGYTF
TRBJ2-3 | 18 | TRBV6-1 | TRBD2 | few | TGTGCCAGCAGTGAGGTAGTTGCGGGAGGTCACTTCACAGATACGCAGTATTTT | CASSEVVAGGHFTDTQYF
TRBJ1-6 | 12 | TRBV7-2 | NA | many | TGTGCCAGCAGCTTAAGTAATTCACCCCTCCACTTT | CASSLSNSPLHF
TRBJ2-1 | 15 | TRBV9 | NA | NA | TGTGCCAGCAGCCAGGGGGGCGGGAGTAACAATGAGCAGTTCTTC | CASSQGGGSNNEQFF
TRBJ2-1 | 16 | TRBV15 | TRBD2 | few | TGTGCCACCAGCATTGGGACTAGCGGCCTCGGAGGAGAGCAGTTCTTC | CATSIGTSGLGGEQFF
TRBJ2-5 | 15 | TRBV24-1 | TRBD1 | few | TGTGCCACCAGTGACCGGGACAGCTTTCAAGAGACCCAGTACTTC | CATSDRDSFQETQYF
TRBJ2-1 | 15 | TRBV5-1 | NA | NA | TGCGCCAGCAGCCTTGCAGGGGAATCCTACAATGAGCAGTTCTTC | CASSLAGESYNEQFF
TRBJ2-7 | 14 | TRBV6-1 | TRBD2 | NA | TGTGCCAGCAGCCGGGGACTAGCGGGAAACGAGCAGTACTTC | CASSRGLAGNEQYF
TRBJ1-3 | 17 | TRBV9 | NA | few | TGTGCCAGCAGCGTTTTCGCGGGATTTTCCTCTGGAAACACCATATATTTT | CASSVFAGFSSGNTIYF
TRBJ1-1 | 12 | TRBV6-1 | NA | NA | TGTGCCACCAGAGAGAGGAACACTGAAGCTTTCTTT | CATRERNTEAFF
TRBJ1-5 | 16 | TRBV9 | TRBD1 | NA | TGTGCCAGCAGCGCCGGGACAGGGGGCGGCAATCAGCCCCAGCATTTT | CASSAGTGGGNQPQHF
TRBJ2-7 | 11 | TRBV29-1 | NA | many | TGCAGCGTTGGACAAGCCTACGAGCAGTACTTC | CSVGQAYEQYF
TRBJ2-3 | 14 | TRBV6-1 | NA | few | TGTGCCAGCAGTGACCGGACAAGGTCAGATACGCAGTATTTT | CASSDRTRSDTQYF
TRBJ2-2 | 16 | TRBV7-7 | NA | few | TGTGCCAGCAGTTTGGGACGGAGCTTGAACACCGGGGAGCTGTTTTTT | CASSLGRSLNTGELFF
TRBJ1-1 | 14 | TRBV2 | NA | few | TGTGCCAGCTGGGGGAAGGCGGAGAACACTGAAGCTTTCTTT | CASWGKAENTEAFF